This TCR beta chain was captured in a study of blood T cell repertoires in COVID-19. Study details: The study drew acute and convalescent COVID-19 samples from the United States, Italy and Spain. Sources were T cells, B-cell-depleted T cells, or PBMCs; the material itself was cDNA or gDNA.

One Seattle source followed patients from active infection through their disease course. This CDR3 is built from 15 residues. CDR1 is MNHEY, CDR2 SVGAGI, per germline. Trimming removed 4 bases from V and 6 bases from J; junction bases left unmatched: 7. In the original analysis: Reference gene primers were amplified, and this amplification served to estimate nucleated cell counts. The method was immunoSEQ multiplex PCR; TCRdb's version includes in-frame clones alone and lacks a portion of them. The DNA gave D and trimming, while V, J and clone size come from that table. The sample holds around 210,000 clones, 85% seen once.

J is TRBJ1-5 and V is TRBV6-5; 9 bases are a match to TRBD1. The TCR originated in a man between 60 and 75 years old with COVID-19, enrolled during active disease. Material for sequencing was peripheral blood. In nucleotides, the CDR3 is TGTGCCAGCAGTTCGGACAGGGGAAAGGGTCAGCCCCAGCATTTT. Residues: CASSSDRGKGQPQHF.